The clone carrying this TCR beta chain was observed at least ten times. No antigen is known for it. The record originates from a study of T cells in Graves' hyperthyroidism and ophthalmopathy. The wider study: Peripheral blood was taken when the disease was first diagnosed, before any treatment began. Findings and caveats of the study: In validation, the model predicted ophthalmopathy. These predictions came a median approximately 6.5 months before onset.

The CDR3 spans 15 residues. Germline V gives CDR1 MNHEY, CDR2 SVGEGT. V was pared by 10 bases and J by 9 bases, with 25 bases between. Template material for amplifying TCR beta CDR3 regions consisted of RNA transcripts. Carried out on the TCR CDR3, a first-round RT-PCR used the HTBI primer set. One entry per CDR3 protein results from TCRdb running MiXCR on the multiplex PCR reads. The data hold around 620,000 distinct CDR3 sequences, with roughly 16% observed a single time. The diagnoses drew upon clinical symptoms, serum thyroxine and TRAb, thyroid ultrasound and orbital computed tomography. The chain combines TRBV6-2 or TRBV6-3 with TRBJ2-1, with a possible D match to TRBD1 (5 bases). The sequence was obtained from a woman aged 25 to 39 with Graves' hyperthyroidism. The sample consisted of blood. The CDR3 loop is CATLSLQAFLGEQFF. In DNA, the CDR3 is TGTGCCACCCTGAGTTTACAGGCGTTTTTGGGTGAGCAGTTCTTC.